This T cell receptor beta chain was sequenced for a study of T-cell memory formation after mild COVID-19. There are a few counts of this clonotype. Its antigen is undetermined. Each CDR3 protein is one row after TCRdb ran MiXCR on the 5' RACE reads. This sample yields under 700,000 distinct CDR3 sequences, of which roughly 21% are seen a single time; roughly an eighth belongs to the top ten. Whole-study results and caveats: Cross-reactive memory seemingly joined, as some responding clones were found in pre-infection memory.

The germline V gene encodes CDR1 SEHNR and CDR2 FQNEAQ (reference sequence). The CDR3 sequence is 14 residues long. V lost 5 bases and J lost 8, with 15 bases in between. The genes are TRBV7-9 and TRBJ1-4; no definite D call. The sample taken for sequencing was PBMCs or a T cell subset sorted from them (not recorded which). The receptor was derived from an adult woman who had mild COVID-19 (a few samples of this study predate the infection). Cell type and time point are not known. The CDR3 protein is CASSASFGREKLFF. The CDR3, as DNA: TGTGCCAGCAGCGCCTCGTTTGGGCGAGAAAAACTGTTTTTT.